The T cell receptor (beta chain) under discussion was sequenced for a study of blood T cell repertoires in COVID-19. Clones were read by immunoSEQ multiplex PCR, and TCRdb kept only the in-frame ones, dropping some. The sample has about 230,000 clones; approximately 85% are singletons. Losses at the gene ends were 0 bases for V and 8 bases for J; bases not matched to a gene: 8. The CDR3 is made up of 15 amino acids. Looked up from germline, CDR1 is SGHRS and CDR2 is YFSETQ. The sample comprised peripheral blood. The V and J genes are TRBV5-1 and TRBJ1-2; TRBD1 matches at 9 bases. This receptor was identified in a man between 40 and 49 years old with acute or convalescent COVID-19. CDR3 coding DNA: TGCGCCAGCAGCTTGGTTTCGAGGACAGGGGAGGGCTACACCTTC. Residues: CASSLVSRTGEGYTF.